This entry describes one T cell receptor beta chain. Generated by immunoSEQ multiplex PCR, the TCRdb table keeps only in-frame clones and is missing some. The sample records tens of thousands of clones, about 90% being singletons. The data are from a study of OX40 agonist ivuxolimab in advanced cancers. The sample here was CD4+ or CD8+ T cells sorted from blood, taken in a trial of the OX40 agonist ivuxolimab. This TCR came from an adult with an advanced solid tumor such as melanoma, head and neck, liver or kidney cancer.

CDR3 residues: CSVTSGRDTQYF. CDR3 DNA sequence: TGCAGCGTTACTAGCGGGAGAGATACGCAGTATTTT. This chain uses TRBV29-1 with TRBJ2-3; 11 bases map to TRBD2. CDR1 is SQVTM and CDR2 is ANQGSEA in the germline V gene. The ends lost 5 bases at V and 5 bases at J; junction bases unmatched: 0. The CDR3 is made up of 12 amino acids.